The sequence of this T cell receptor (beta chain) was determined in a study of cytomegalovirus exposure and HLA in healthy donors. The CDR3 has 17 residues. The J segment lost 0 bases and the V segment lost 7 bases, leaving 8 bases of the junction unmatched. Germline loops: CDR1 MDHEN, CDR2 SYDVKM. The PCR ran on 60 Vbeta and 13 Jbeta primers. Measured with immunoSEQ multiplex PCR; TCRdb has only the in-frame clones, and not every one. The sample lists roughly 150,000 clones, roughly 75% seen once, with 11% in the top ten. Material: PBMCs. The rearrangement joins TRBV28 to TRBJ2-3; TRBD2 aligns across 12 bases. The clonotype comes from a man aged 18 to 30 in good health and CMV-seropositive. The CDR3: CASMLFGTSGSTDTQYF. As DNA, the CDR3 is TGTGCCAGCATGCTATTCGGGACTAGCGGGAGCACAGATACGCAGTATTTT.